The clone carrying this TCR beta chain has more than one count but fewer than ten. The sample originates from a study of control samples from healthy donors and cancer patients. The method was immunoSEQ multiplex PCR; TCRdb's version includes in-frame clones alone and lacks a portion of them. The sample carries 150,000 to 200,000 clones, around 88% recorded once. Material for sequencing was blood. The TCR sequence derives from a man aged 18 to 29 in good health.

In DNA form, the CDR3 reads TGTGCCAGCAGCCCCGCCCAGGGGAGGTATCAGCCCCAGCATTTT. It yields the protein CASSPAQGRYQPQHF. This rearrangement joins TRBV5-6 to TRBJ1-5; weak D call: TRBD1 (6 bases). This CDR3 spans 15 amino acids. V lost 4 bases, J lost 5 bases, and 16 bases lay in between. Germline CDR1 reads SGHDT; CDR2 reads YYEEEE.